A single sample gave rise to the 5 T cell receptor beta chains below, sequenced in a study of T cells after yellow fever vaccination. MiXCR, applied by TCRdb to the 5' RACE reads, yields one record per CDR3 protein. The sample records some 240,000 distinct CDR3 sequences, roughly 5% being singletons. The starting material was CD4+ T cells sorted from PBMCs, obtained on the day of the yellow fever booster vaccination. The origin of the receptors is a man younger than 35 who received the YFV17D yellow fever vaccine.

V is TRBV7-2 and J is TRBJ2-7; 7 bases line up with TRBD1. CDR3 size: 14 residues. Germline V CDR1 and CDR2: SGHTA, FQGNSA. V gave up 5 bases and J gave up 0 bases; unmatched junction bases: 4. The CDR3 is CASSRGQSSYEQYF. The CDR3 nucleotides read TGTGCCAGCAGCCGGGGACAGAGCTCCTACGAGCAGTACTTC.

V is TRBV12-3 or TRBV12-4 and J is TRBJ1-4, with 9 bases that match TRBD1. V trimming: 3 bases; J trimming: 11 bases; junction bases outside the gene matches: 10. The CDR3 sequence is 15 residues long. The CDR3 here is CASSFEIRDRAKLFF. DNA for the CDR3: TGTGCCAGCAGTTTCGAGATCCGGGACAGGGCGAAACTGTTTTTT.

Many counts were recorded for this clonotype. The chain couples TRBV12-3 or TRBV12-4 to TRBJ2-7, with 8 bases lining up with TRBD2. This CDR3 is built from 14 residues. The junction had 6 bases not matched to a gene; V was cut back by 6 bases and J by 2 bases. This chain's CDR3 is CASSPGLVTYEQYV. The CDR3 bases are TGTGCCAGCAGCCCGGGACTAGTAACCTACGAGCAGTACGTC.

The CDR3 sequence is CASSYRGGQTGELFF. DNA for the CDR3: TGTGCCAGCAGTTACCGGGGGGGGCAAACCGGGGAGCTGTTTTTT. The chain combines TRBV6-5 with TRBJ2-2, with TRBD2 identical over 8 bases. The CDR3 sequence is 15 residues long. Looked up from germline, CDR1 is MNHEY and CDR2 is SVGAGI. V gave up 2 bases and J gave up 5 bases; unmatched junction bases: 4.

The chain joins TRBV7-2 to TRBJ1-2; the D gene is possibly TRBD1 (6 bases). The germline gives CDR1 SGHTA, CDR2 FQGNSA. The ends were cut back, 1 base at V and 5 bases at J, with 14 bases in the middle. The CDR3 consists of 15 residues. The CDR3 DNA is TGTGCCAGCAGCTTAGTGGGGGGGGCGCGTTATGGCTACACCTTC. Protein product: CASSLVGGARYGYTF.